The entry below describes one T cell receptor beta chain. Its antigen is still unknown. This sample is part of a study of T cell clones after liver transplantation. Profiling relied on immunoSEQ multiplex PCR, and the TCRdb table lists in-frame clones only, not all of them. Altogether 77,000 or so clones are present, roughly 80% being singletons, with the ten largest covering approximately 0.8%. In germline, CDR1 is MNHEY, CDR2 SVGAGI. V lost 2 bases to trimming and J lost 0 bases, with 5 bases between them. This CDR3 is 14 amino acids long. General study results and limits: Migration into the graft, not deletion, may explain lost graft donor-reactive T cells.

This chain joins TRBV6-5 and TRBJ2-1; TRBD2 might be the D (5 bases). The receptor was derived from a human patient who received a liver transplant. Some T cells may originate from the graft donor. The specimen was CD4+ T cells from blood, collected 12 months after liver transplant. CDR3 nucleotides: TGTGCCAGCAGTTACGCGGGCTCCTACAATGAGCAGTTCTTC. Amino acid sequence: CASSYAGSYNEQFF.